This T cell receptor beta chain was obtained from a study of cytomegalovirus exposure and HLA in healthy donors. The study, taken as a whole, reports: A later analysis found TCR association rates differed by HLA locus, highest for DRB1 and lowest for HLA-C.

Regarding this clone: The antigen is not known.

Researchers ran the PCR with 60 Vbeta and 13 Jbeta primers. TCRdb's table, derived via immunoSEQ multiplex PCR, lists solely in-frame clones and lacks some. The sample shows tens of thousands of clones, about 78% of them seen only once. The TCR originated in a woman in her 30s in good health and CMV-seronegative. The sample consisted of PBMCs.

The CDR3 nucleotides are TGTGCCAGCAGCTCACGGAACAGAGACAATGAGCAGTTCTTC. Translation: CASSSRNRDNEQFF. The rearrangement links TRBV13 to TRBJ2-1; D ambiguous. CDR1 is PRHDT, CDR2 FYEKMQ, per germline (reference sequence). The V end lost 4 bases, the J end lost 5 bases, and 12 bases lay between the germline ends. This CDR3 has 14 amino acids. The complete variable domain, with remaining parts taken from reference TRBV13 and TRBJ2-1, reads AAGVIQSPRHLIKEKRETATLKCYPIPRHDTVYWYQQGPGQDPQFLISFYEKMQSDKGSIPDRFSAQQFSDYHSELNMSSLELGDSALYFCASSSRNRDNEQFFGPGTRLTVL.